This T cell receptor (beta chain) comes out of a study of shared clonotypes between healthy human individuals. Study in general: Donors, aged 18 to 49, were a couple of women and three men. Findings and limits, study-wide: Clonotypes which were not shared had lower generation probabilities than clonotypes that all four donors shared. Researchers found naive subsets generally carried larger estimated richness than memory subsets.

Concerning this clone: No antigen is known for it.

With V trimmed by 4 bases and J by 8 bases, 14 bases remained unmatched. Germline lookup yields CDR1 LNHDA and CDR2 SQIVND (reference sequence). CDR3 length: 17 residues. Data came from immunoSEQ multiplex PCR; TCRdb stores just in-frame clones and leaves some out. Of a few million clones listed, just over 90% are singletons. The chain has TRBV19 and TRBJ2-4; 10 nucleotides line up with TRBD2. The sequenced sample consisted of naive CD4+ T cells from PBMCs. Sample subset: CD45RA+ positively selected. The receptor's source is a man between 18 and 29 years old in good health. Some clones in this sample may be carry-over from other donors' samples. The CDR3, as DNA: TGTGCCAGTAGTACCTCCTTTCAAGCGGGAGGGTCAGACATTCAGTACTTC. As protein: CASSTSFQAGGSDIQYF.